Listed below are T cell receptor beta chains from one sample, sequenced in a study of spatial heterogeneity in lung cancer. TCRdb analysed the 5' RACE reads with MiXCR anew, one entry per CDR3 protein. The table shows about 92,000 distinct CDR3 sequences, with more than 10% occurring only once. The sample here was PBMCs, taken at surgery. Receptor source: a male donor with early-stage non-small cell lung cancer. The CDR3 runs from the conserved cysteine through the conserved F or W. A clone size is listed for some rows: how often the clone was seen (once, few, many), or a class if it is expanded.

TRBJ2-7,TRBV7-9,few,CASSIDRGKQYF
TRBJ2-3,TRBV7-9,many,CASSPDGTFTQYF
TRBJ1-2,TRBV7-2,many,CASSLANYGYTF
TRBJ2-1,TRBV11-2,many,CASSSGLAGGEQFF
TRBJ2-2,TRBV25-1,few,CASSEGPWTGGGTNTGELFF
TRBJ2-7,TRBV7-9,few,CASSSGLGEQYF
TRBJ2-5,TRBV7-2,few,CASSPRPQETQYF
TRBJ2-3,TRBV7-2,few,CASSLELAGRTTQYF
TRBJ1-5,TRBV7-2,many,CASSPRRGDAPQPQHF
TRBJ2-4,TRBV6-6,many,CASAGQGVNIQYF
TRBJ2-5,TRBV4-3,NA,CASSQDAPGGGETQYF
TRBJ1-5,TRBV7-8,NA,CASGKQGYSNQPQHF
TRBJ1-2,TRBV12-3/TRBV12-4,once,CASSPSTGGHVTNYGYTF
TRBJ2-5,TRBV6-6,few,CASSSPSTQYF
TRBJ2-1,TRBV28,NA,CASRPGGEYNEQFF
TRBJ2-5,TRBV29-1,few,CSGSSGTGKETQYF
TRBJ1-1,TRBV5-6,NA,CASSFIARGRGTEAFF
TRBJ2-5,TRBV7-7,few,CASSLSGRTGETQYF
TRBJ2-7,TRBV7-2,few,CASSPWSYEQYF
TRBJ2-7,TRBV11-1,many,CASSLGEAYEQYF
TRBJ2-5,TRBV9,few,CASSTFQGQETQYF
TRBJ2-5,TRBV7-2,few,CASSLGGTYQETQYF
TRBJ2-4,TRBV7-8,few,CASSLAGALAKNIQYF
TRBJ1-1,TRBV30,few,CAWSVLMGAFF
TRBJ2-7,TRBV4-2,once,CASSPKQGPYEQYF
TRBJ1-2,TRBV4-1,many,CASSQAGGGYGYTF
TRBJ2-5,TRBV9,few,CASRPDSQETQYF
TRBJ1-1,TRBV7-9,few,CASSFFLGLNTEAFF
TRBJ1-1,TRBV3-1,NA,CASSQVAKGTEAFF
TRBJ2-2,TRBV7-3,NA,CASSHRQTLSPGELFF
TRBJ1-6,TRBV20-1,NA,CSAAGSYNSPLHF
TRBJ2-3,TRBV3-1,many,CASSPRGLVTDTQYF
TRBJ2-1,TRBV15,NA,CATSRAGGASYNEQFF
TRBJ2-1,TRBV12-3/TRBV12-4,many,CASSKRTNSIHEQFF
TRBJ1-4,TRBV9,few,CASSRDSSNEKLFF
TRBJ2-3,TRBV7-8,few,CASSTQDTQYF
TRBJ1-1,TRBV10-3,few,CAISTGTGLGTEAFF
TRBJ1-2,TRBV29-1,NA,CSVERSPGDGYTF
TRBJ2-1,TRBV20-1,few,CSARGPGLGRDNEQFF
TRBJ2-7,TRBV20-1,few,CSAKMREGFANEQYF
TRBJ1-2,TRBV7-2,few,CASSLDPLAGEGYGYTF
TRBJ2-3,TRBV12-5,many,CASGLASTDTQYF
TRBJ2-7,TRBV6-2/TRBV6-3,many,CASSPAGVYEQYF